The 19 T cell receptor beta chains below were found in one sample sequenced in a study of T cell responses to AZD1222 COVID-19 vaccine. The data were produced by immunoSEQ multiplex PCR, yet TCRdb's version contains in-frame clones alone and is incomplete. The sample carries about 150,000 clones, 92% recorded once. Sequenced here: peripheral blood, sampled 28 days after the second AZD1222 dose. The receptor set was obtained from an adult who received the AZD1222 COVID-19 vaccine.

This clone was picked up one time. This rearrangement joins TRBV4-1 to TRBJ2-7; no firm D call. V was shortened by 5 bases and J by 0 bases, with 11 bases between the two germline ends. The V gene's germline CDR1 is MGHRA and CDR2 YSYEKL. This CDR3 region has 14 residues. The CDR3, as DNA: TGCGCCAGCAGCTTTGGACCAACCTCCTACGAGCAGTACTTC. Amino acid sequence: CASSFGPTSYEQYF.

This chain uses TRBV2 with TRBJ2-2, with D possibly matching TRBD2 (5 bases). CDR3 size: 14 residues. Looked up from germline, CDR1 is SNHLY and CDR2 is FYNNEI. Trimming pared 5 bases from V and 5 bases from J, leaving 12 bases between. Written as DNA, the CDR3 is TGTGCCAGCAGTAAGGAGGTGGGGACCGGGGAGCTGTTTTTT. Its protein product is CASSKEVGTGELFF.

V usage is TRBV28 and J usage is TRBJ2-1; D perhaps matches TRBD1 (7 bases). The V end was cut by 2 bases, the J end by 6 bases, with 14 bases between. The CDR3 consists of 15 residues. Germline V lookup: CDR1 MDHEN, CDR2 SYDVKM. CDR3 DNA: TGTGCCAGCAGTTTAGGAGGGGGCGGCCTCAATGAGCAGTTCTTC. This sequence encodes CASSLGGGGLNEQFF.

V gene TRBV7-2 combines with J gene TRBJ2-4; 7 bases are a match to TRBD2. V trimming: 1 base; J trimming: 7 bases; junction bases outside the gene matches: 7. The V gene's germline CDR1 is SGHTA and CDR2 FQGNSA. This CDR3 has 15 amino acids. The CDR3 is CASSLELAVSNIQYF. CDR3 DNA sequence: TGTGCCAGCAGCTTAGAGCTAGCGGTTAGCAACATTCAGTACTTC.

This chain uses TRBV9 with TRBJ2-1; 9 nucleotides align to TRBD2. The CDR3 covers 15 residues. V shed 3 bases, J shed 4 bases, and the junction held 5 bases outside the gene matches. Germline V lookup: CDR1 SGDLS, CDR2 YYNGEE. CDR3 residues: CASSGQTSGYNEQFF. The CDR3, as DNA: TGTGCCAGCAGCGGCCAGACTAGCGGATACAATGAGCAGTTCTTC.

The chain combines TRBV5-1 with TRBJ2-1; 13 bases fit TRBD2. The CDR3 covers 16 residues. Germline CDR1 SGHRS, CDR2 YFSETQ. Losses at the gene ends were 0 bases for V and 7 bases for J; bases not matched to a gene: 4. DNA for the CDR3: TGCGCCAGCAGCTTGGGGACTAGCGGGAGTATAAATGAGCAGTTCTTC. Its protein is CASSLGTSGSINEQFF.

The chain recombines TRBV4-2 with TRBJ2-7; 14 bases are shared with TRBD2. CDR1 LGHNA and CDR2 YNFKEQ come from the germline V gene. The CDR3 is 19 residues long. Trimming cost V 1 base and J 3 bases; bases outside gene matches: 11. The CDR3 region is CASSQGSGLAGVRDYEQYF. In DNA, the CDR3 is TGTGCCAGCAGCCAAGGATCGGGACTAGCGGGAGTTCGGGACTACGAGCAGTACTTC.

The CDR3 nucleotides read TGTGCCAGCAGCCTACAGGGGGCGACCTACGAGCAGTACTTC. Its translation: CASSLQGATYEQYF. The rearrangement joins TRBV6-2 or TRBV6-3 to TRBJ2-7; 9 bases align to TRBD1. V was clipped by 6 bases and J by 2 bases; unmatched bases: 5. The CDR3 covers 14 residues. The V gene's germline CDR1 is MNHEY and CDR2 SVGEGT.

This chain uses TRBV3-1 (or the pseudogene TRBV3-2) with TRBJ1-2; D gene uncertain. V gave up 0 bases and J gave up 6 bases, with 11 bases separating them. The CDR3 covers 14 residues. CDR1 and CDR2 from the germline V gene are LGHDT and YNNKEL (reference sequence). CDR3 loop: CASSQDNVGDGYTF. As DNA, the CDR3 is TGTGCCAGCAGCCAAGATAATGTCGGAGATGGCTACACCTTC.

The chain joins TRBV25-1 to TRBJ1-2; 7 bases match TRBD1. V dropped 5 bases and J dropped 1; count of bases not matched to a gene: 16. The CDR3 spans 18 residues. Per the germline V gene, CDR1 is MGHDK and CDR2 is SYGVNS. CDR3 in DNA: TGTGCCAGCAGTAAGGGGGCTGGGGACCTCGTCCTTAACTATGGCTACACCTTC. It yields the protein CASSKGAGDLVLNYGYTF.

The rearrangement joins TRBV28 to TRBJ1-1, with unresolved D. V lost 3 bases, J lost 11 bases, and 19 bases lay in between. The CDR3 is made up of 14 amino acids. CDR1 MDHEN and CDR2 SYDVKM come from the germline V gene. The CDR3 DNA is TGTGCCAGCAGTTTGGGTCCGGCAAAACTAGAGGCTTTCTTT. As protein: CASSLGPAKLEAFF.

This clone occurred once. The chain joins TRBV21-1 to TRBJ2-7; TRBD1, as called in the table, went unchecked against the DNA. TRBV21-1 is recorded as a pseudogene. The CDR3 contains 14 residues. This CDR3 reads CASRGGPKTPTGNF. The CDR3 DNA follows: TGTGCCAGCAGAGGGGGACCGAAGACACCCACGGGCAACTTC.

The V and J genes are TRBV6-5 and TRBJ1-2; D is ambiguous. The V end lost 0 bases, the J end lost 3 bases, and 8 bases lay between the germline ends. Germline-derived CDR1 and CDR2 are MNHEY and SVGAGI. The CDR3 is 14 residues long. In DNA form, the CDR3 reads TGTGCCAGCAGTTACTCGGCCGGCTACTATGGCTACACCTTC. This translates into CASSYSAGYYGYTF.

The chain employs TRBV28 and TRBJ2-7; 10 bases line up with TRBD2. The CDR3 has 15 amino acids. Germline values: CDR1 MDHEN, CDR2 SYDVKM. DNA of the CDR3: TGTGCTAGCGAGGCTAGCGGGAGAGAGAATGGCGAGCAGTACTTC. It translates to CASEASGRENGEQYF. The full variable domain, rest sourced from reference TRBV28 and TRBJ2-7, is DVKVTQSSRYLVKRTGEKVFLECVQDMDHENMFWYRQDPGLGLRLIYFSYDVKMKEKGDIPEGYSVSREKKERFSLILESASTNQTSMYLCASEASGRENGEQYFGPGTRLTVT.

Details on this clone: Other DNA sequences in this sample translate to the same CDR3. V gene TRBV18 combines with J gene TRBJ2-2, with 7 nucleotides matching TRBD1. The CDR3 has 15 residues. Germline V gene sequence: CDR1 KGHSH, CDR2 LQKENI. After removal of 3 bases from V and 2 bases from J, the junction contained 3 bases not matched to a gene. The CDR3 DNA reads TGTGCCAGCTCACCGGGGACAGCAAACACCGGGGAGCTGTTTTTT. This gives the protein CASSPGTANTGELFF.

The rearrangement joins TRBV30 to TRBJ1-1, with D perhaps matching TRBD1 (6 bases). Per germline, CDR1 GTSNPN and CDR2 SVGIG (reference sequence). This CDR3 spans 17 amino acids. V was clipped by 1 base and J by 1 base, with 19 bases between them. CDR3: CAWSDGRTAVPNTEAFF. The CDR3 DNA is TGTGCCTGGAGTGATGGGCGGACAGCGGTTCCGAACACTGAAGCTTTCTTT.

The rearrangement links TRBV18 to TRBJ2-3, with TRBD2 identical over 7 bases. Trimming took 2 bases from V and 2 from J; bases not matched to a gene: 10. Germline CDR1 reads KGHSH; CDR2 reads LQKENI. The CDR3 is 17 residues long. CDR3 sequence reads: CASSPIGLGGPTDTQYF. The CDR3 DNA reads as TGTGCCAGCTCACCAATCGGATTGGGAGGGCCCACAGATACGCAGTATTTT. Full variable domain (rest looked up from reference TRBV18 and TRBJ2-3): NAGVMQNPRHLVRRRGQEARLRCSPMKGHSHVYWYRQLPEEGLKFMVYLQKENIIDESGMPKERFSAEFPKEGPSILRIQQVVRGDSAAYFCASSPIGLGGPTDTQYFGPGTRLTVL.

This sequence joins TRBV5-4 and TRBJ2-7; 12 nucleotides agree with TRBD1. The V and J ends lost 9 bases and 5 bases, in that order; junction bases with no gene match: 3. Germline CDR1 and CDR2: SGHNT and YYREEE (reference sequence). The CDR3 totals 12 residues. CDR3 sequence: CAIGTGGDEQYF. DNA of the CDR3: TGTGCCATCGGGACAGGGGGCGACGAGCAGTACTTC.

CDR3 nucleotide sequence: TGTGCCACCAGTGATCCTAGGACAGGTCAAACCGGGGAGCTGTTTTTT. Translation gives CATSDPRTGQTGELFF. This chain links TRBV24-1 with TRBJ2-2; 7 bases agree with TRBD1. The CDR3 loop spans 16 amino acids. Germline V gives CDR1 KGHDR, CDR2 SFDVKD. V shed 3 bases and J 5 bases; nucleotides not matched to a gene: 8.